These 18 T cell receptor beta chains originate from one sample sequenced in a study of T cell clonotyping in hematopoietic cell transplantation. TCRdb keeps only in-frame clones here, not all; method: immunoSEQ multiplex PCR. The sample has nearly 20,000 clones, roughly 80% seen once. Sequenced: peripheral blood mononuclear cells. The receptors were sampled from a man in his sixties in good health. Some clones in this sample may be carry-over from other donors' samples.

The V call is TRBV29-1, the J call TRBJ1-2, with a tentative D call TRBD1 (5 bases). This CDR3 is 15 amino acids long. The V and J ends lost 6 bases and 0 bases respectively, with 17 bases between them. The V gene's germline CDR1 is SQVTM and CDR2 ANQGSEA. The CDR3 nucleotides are TGCAGCGTGGACACTCAGGGCAGAGCTAACTATGGCTACACCTTC. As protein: CSVDTQGRANYGYTF.

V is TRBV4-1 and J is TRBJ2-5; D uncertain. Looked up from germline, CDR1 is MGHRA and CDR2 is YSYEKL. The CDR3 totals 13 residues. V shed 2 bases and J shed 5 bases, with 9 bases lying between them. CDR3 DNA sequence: TGCGCCAGCAGCCAATCTGATGGGGAGACCCAGTACTTC. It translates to CASSQSDGETQYF.

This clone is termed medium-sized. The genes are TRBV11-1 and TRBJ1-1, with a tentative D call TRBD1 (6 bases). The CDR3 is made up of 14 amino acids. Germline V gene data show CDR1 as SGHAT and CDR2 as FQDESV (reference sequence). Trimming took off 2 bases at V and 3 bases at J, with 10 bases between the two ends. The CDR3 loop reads CASSLRNRDTEAFF. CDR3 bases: TGTGCCAGCAGCTTAAGAAACAGGGACACTGAAGCTTTCTTT. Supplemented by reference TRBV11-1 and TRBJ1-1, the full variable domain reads EAEVAQSPRYKITEKSQAVAFWCDPISGHATLYWYRQILGQGPELLVQFQDESVVDDSQLPKDRFSAERLKGVDSTLKIQPAELGDSAMYLCASSLRNRDTEAFFGQGTRLTVV.

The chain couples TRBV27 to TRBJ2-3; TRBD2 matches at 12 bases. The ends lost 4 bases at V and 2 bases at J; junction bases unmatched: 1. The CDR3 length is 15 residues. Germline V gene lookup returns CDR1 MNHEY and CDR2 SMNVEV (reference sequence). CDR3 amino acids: CASSWTSGDTDTQYF. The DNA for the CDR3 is TGTGCCAGCAGTTGGACTAGCGGGGACACAGATACGCAGTATTTT.

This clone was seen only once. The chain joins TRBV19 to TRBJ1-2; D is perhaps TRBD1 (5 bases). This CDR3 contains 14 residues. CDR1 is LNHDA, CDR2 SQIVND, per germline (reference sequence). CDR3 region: CAASDSDTNYGYTF. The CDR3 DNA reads TGTGCAGCAAGTGACAGCGATACAAACTATGGCTACACCTTC.

CDR3: CASSGQYSYEQYF. The CDR3 nucleotides are TGTGCCAGCAGTGGACAGTACTCCTACGAGCAGTACTTC. The chain carries TRBV27 and TRBJ2-7, with D maybe TRBD1 (6 bases). V was clipped by 5 bases and J by 0 bases, with 8 bases between them. This CDR3 contains 13 residues. Germline CDR1 is MNHEY and CDR2 is SMNVEV (reference sequence).

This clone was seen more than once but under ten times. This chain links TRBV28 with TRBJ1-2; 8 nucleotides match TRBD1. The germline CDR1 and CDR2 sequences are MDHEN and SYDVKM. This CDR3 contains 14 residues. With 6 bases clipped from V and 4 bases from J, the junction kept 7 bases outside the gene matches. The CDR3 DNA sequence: TGTGCCAGCAGGGCTCCAGGGGGCGCCTATGGCTACACCTTC. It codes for CASRAPGGAYGYTF.

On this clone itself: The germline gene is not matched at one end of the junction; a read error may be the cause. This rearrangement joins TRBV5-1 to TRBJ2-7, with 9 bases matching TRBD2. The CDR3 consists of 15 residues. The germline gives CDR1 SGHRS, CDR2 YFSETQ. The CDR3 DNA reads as TGCGCCAACAGCTCCAGCGGGGGGCCGGCCTACGAGCAGTACTTC. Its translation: CANSSSGGPAYEQYF.

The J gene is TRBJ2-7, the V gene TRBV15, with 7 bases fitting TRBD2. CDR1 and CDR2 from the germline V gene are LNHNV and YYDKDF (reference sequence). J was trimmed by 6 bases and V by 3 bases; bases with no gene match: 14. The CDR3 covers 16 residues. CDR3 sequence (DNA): TGTGCCACCAGCAGCCAGCCCGTTGCGGGAGCCCTCGAGCAGTACTTC. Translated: CATSSQPVAGALEQYF.

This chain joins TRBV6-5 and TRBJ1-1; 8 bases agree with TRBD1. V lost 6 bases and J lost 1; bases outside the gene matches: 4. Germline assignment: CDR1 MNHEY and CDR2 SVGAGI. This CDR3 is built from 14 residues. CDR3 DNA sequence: TGTGCCAGCAGCCGAGACAGGGGGAACACTGAAGCTTTCTTT. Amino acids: CASSRDRGNTEAFF.

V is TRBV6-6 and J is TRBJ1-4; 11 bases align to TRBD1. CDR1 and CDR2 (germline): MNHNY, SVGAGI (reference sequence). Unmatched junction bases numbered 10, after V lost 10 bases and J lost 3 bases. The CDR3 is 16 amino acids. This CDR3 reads CAIFGGQGDPNEKLFF. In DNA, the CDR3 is TGTGCCATTTTCGGGGGACAGGGGGACCCTAATGAAAAACTGTTTTTT.

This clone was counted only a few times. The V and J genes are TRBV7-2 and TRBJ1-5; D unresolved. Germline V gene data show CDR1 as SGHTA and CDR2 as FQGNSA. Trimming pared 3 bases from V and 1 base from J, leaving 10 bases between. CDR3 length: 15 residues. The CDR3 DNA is TGTGCCAGCAGCTTTCATCGGCAGAGCAATCAGCCCCAGCATTTT. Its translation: CASSFHRQSNQPQHF.

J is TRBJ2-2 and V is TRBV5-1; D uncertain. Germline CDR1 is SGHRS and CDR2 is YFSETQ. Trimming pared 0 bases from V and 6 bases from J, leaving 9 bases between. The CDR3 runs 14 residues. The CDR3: CASSLEFVAGELFF. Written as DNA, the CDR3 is TGCGCCAGCAGCTTGGAGTTTGTTGCCGGGGAGCTGTTTTTT.

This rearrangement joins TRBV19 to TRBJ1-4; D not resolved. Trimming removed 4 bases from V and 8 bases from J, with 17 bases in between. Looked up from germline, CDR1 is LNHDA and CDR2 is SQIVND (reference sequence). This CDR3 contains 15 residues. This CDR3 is CASSTHITDGEKLFF. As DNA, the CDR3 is TGTGCCAGTAGTACTCACATTACCGACGGAGAAAAACTGTTTTTT. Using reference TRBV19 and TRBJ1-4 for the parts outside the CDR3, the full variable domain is DGGITQSPKYLFRKEGQNVTLSCEQNLNHDAMYWYRQDPGQGLRLIYYSQIVNDFQKGDIAEGYSVSREKKESFPLTVTSAQKNPTAFYLCASSTHITDGEKLFFGSGTQLSVL.

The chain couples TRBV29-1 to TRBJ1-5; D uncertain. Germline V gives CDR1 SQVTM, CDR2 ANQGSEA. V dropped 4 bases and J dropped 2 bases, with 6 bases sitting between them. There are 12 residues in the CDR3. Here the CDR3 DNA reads TGCAGCGTTGGACACGGCAATCAGCCCCAGCATTTT. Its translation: CSVGHGNQPQHF.

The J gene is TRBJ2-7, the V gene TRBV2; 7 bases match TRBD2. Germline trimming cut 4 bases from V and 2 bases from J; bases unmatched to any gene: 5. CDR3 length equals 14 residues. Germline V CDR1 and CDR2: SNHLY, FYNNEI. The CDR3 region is CASSAWEGTYEQYF. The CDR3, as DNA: TGTGCCAGCAGTGCCTGGGAGGGGACCTACGAGCAGTACTTC. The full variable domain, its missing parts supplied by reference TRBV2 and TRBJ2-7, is EPEVTQTPSHQVTQMGQEVILRCVPISNHLYFYWYRQILGQKVEFLVSFYNNEISEKSEIFDDQFSVERPDGSNFTLKIRSTKLEDSAMYFCASSAWEGTYEQYFGPGTRLTVT.

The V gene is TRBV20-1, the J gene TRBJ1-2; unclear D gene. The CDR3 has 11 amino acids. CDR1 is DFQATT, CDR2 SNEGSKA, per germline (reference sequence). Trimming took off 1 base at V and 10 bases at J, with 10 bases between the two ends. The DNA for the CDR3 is TGCAGTGCTAGAGTGACCTTTTTCTACACCTTC. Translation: CSARVTFFYTF.

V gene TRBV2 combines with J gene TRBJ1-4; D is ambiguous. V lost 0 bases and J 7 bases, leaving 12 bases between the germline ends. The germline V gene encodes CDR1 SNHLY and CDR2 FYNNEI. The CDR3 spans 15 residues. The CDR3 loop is CASSEARGAGEKLFF. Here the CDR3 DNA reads TGTGCCAGCAGTGAAGCCCGGGGTGCGGGTGAAAAACTGTTTTTT.